Following are 22 T cell receptor beta chains from one sample sequenced in a study of T cell repertoires in cytomegalovirus infection. TCRdb analysed the reads with MiXCR anew, one entry per CDR3 protein. Of roughly 500,000 distinct CDR3 sequences in the sample, around 10% were seen once. The sample was PBMCs. These receptors were collected from a human donor in good health (CMV status not recorded). Some clones in this sample may be carry-over from other donors' samples.

This clonotype was picked up a small number of times. The gene calls are TRBV20-1 and TRBJ2-2, with a tentative D call TRBD2 (5 bases). There are 14 residues in the CDR3. Trimming removed 3 bases at V and 1 base at J, with 9 bases between. Germline V lookup: CDR1 DFQATT, CDR2 SNEGSKA (reference sequence). The CDR3 loop reads CSARDSKNTGELFF. In nucleotides, the CDR3 is TGCAGTGCTAGGGACTCGAAGAACACCGGGGAGCTGTTTTTT.

The V and J genes are TRBV6-5 and TRBJ2-1, with 7 bases lining up with TRBD1. The germline CDR1 and CDR2 sequences are MNHEY and SVGAGI. V lost 2 bases, J lost 5 bases, and 6 bases stayed unmatched. The CDR3 has 15 residues. The CDR3 coding sequence is TGTGCCAGCAGTTACGAGGGGGCCCCCCACAATGAGCAGTTCTTC. It yields the protein CASSYEGAPHNEQFF.

This clonotype was picked up many times. The chain combines TRBV20-1 with TRBJ1-2; D remains ambiguous. Germline V gene data show CDR1 as DFQATT and CDR2 as SNEGSKA (reference sequence). Trimming took 3 bases from V and 0 from J, leaving 5 bases between them. There are 12 residues in the CDR3. The CDR3 nucleotides read TGCAGTGCTAGCATTACTAACTATGGCTACACCTTC. It is translated as CSASITNYGYTF.

This clonotype was counted only a few times. This rearrangement joins TRBV12-3 or TRBV12-4 to TRBJ2-1; 9 nucleotides align to TRBD1. This CDR3 region has 15 residues. V dropped 6 bases and J dropped 7; count of bases not matched to a gene: 10. The CDR3 sequence is CASSKVGQGRNEQFF. In DNA form, the CDR3 reads TGTGCCAGCAGCAAGGTGGGACAGGGAAGAAATGAGCAGTTCTTC.

The chain joins TRBV27 to TRBJ2-7, with D possibly matching TRBD2 (5 bases). Per the germline V gene, CDR1 is MNHEY and CDR2 is SMNVEV (reference sequence). V shed 0 bases and J shed 6 bases, with 27 bases lying between them. The CDR3 consists of 19 residues. The CDR3, as DNA: TGTGCCAGCAGTTTATCTGTGGTCGGCCCGGGGTTACCTCCTTCCGAGCAGTACTTC. Protein product: CASSLSVVGPGLPPSEQYF.

In its sample, this clonotype was seen a few times. The chain employs TRBV7-9 and TRBJ2-5, with D possibly TRBD1 on 7 matching bases. V lost 4 bases and J 11 bases, leaving 20 bases between the germline ends. Per the germline V gene, CDR1 is SEHNR and CDR2 is FQNEAQ (reference sequence). CDR3 length: 14 residues. The CDR3 DNA reads TGTGCCAGCAGCTCAAGCCCCGGGGGACAGAGGCAGTACTTC. The encoded protein is CASSSSPGGQRQYF.

This clonotype was observed many times. The V and J genes are TRBV7-3 and TRBJ1-2, with TRBD1 as a possible D gene (5 bases). The germline V gene encodes CDR1 SGHTA and CDR2 FQGTGA. V was shortened by 4 bases and J by 5 bases, with 5 bases between the two germline ends. This CDR3 spans 11 amino acids. CDR3 residues: CASSSGYGYTF. In nucleotides, the CDR3 is TGTGCCAGCAGCTCAGGGTATGGCTACACCTTC.

This clonotype was seen at least ten times. The V and J genes are TRBV7-6 and TRBJ1-2, with 11 bases aligning to TRBD1. Trimming cost V 0 bases and J 3 bases; bases outside gene matches: 3. The CDR3 totals 16 residues. Germline CDR1 SGHVS, CDR2 FNYEAQ. In nucleotides, the CDR3 is TGTGCCAGCAGCTTAGCCGGGGGACAGGGGGACTATGGCTACACCTTC. This translates into CASSLAGGQGDYGYTF.

CDR3 sequence reads: CASSLNGKRETQYF. Written as DNA, the CDR3 is TGTGCCAGCAGCTTAAATGGAAAGAGAGAGACCCAGTACTTC. This rearrangement joins TRBV7-9 to TRBJ2-5; D gene unclear. This CDR3 spans 14 amino acids. Germline CDR1 is SEHNR and CDR2 is FQNEAQ (reference sequence). Deletions cut 2 bases from V and 4 bases from J, with 11 bases between.

This clonotype was counted between two and nine times. The chain couples TRBV28 to TRBJ1-5; D remains unclear. From germline, CDR1 is MDHEN and CDR2 SYDVKM. V was shortened by 7 bases and J by 6 bases, with 19 bases between the two germline ends. There are 15 residues in the CDR3. The CDR3 region has the DNA TGTGCCAGCAACGTTTTTTTTGTCCGCGGTCAGCCCCAGCATTTT. Translating it yields CASNVFFVRGQPQHF.

This clonotype was seen many times. The CDR3: CSAPGAGGKNTGELFF. DNA for the CDR3: TGCAGTGCCCCTGGCGCGGGAGGAAAGAACACCGGGGAGCTGTTTTTT. V and J are TRBV20-1 and TRBJ2-2; TRBD2 agrees at 8 bases. The CDR3 totals 16 residues. The germline V gene encodes CDR1 DFQATT and CDR2 SNEGSKA (reference sequence). The junction had 10 bases not matched to a gene; V was cut back by 6 bases and J by 1 base.

This clonotype was observed many times. The chain is built from TRBV7-8 and TRBJ2-1; TRBD2 matches 9 bases. Trimming at V came to 1 base and at J to 9 bases, leaving 13 bases not matched to a gene. The CDR3 length is 17 residues. Germline CDR1 SGHVS, CDR2 FQNEAQ. The CDR3 DNA reads as TGTGCCAGCAGCTTAGGTGGGGCGGGGGGGCCCCCGGGTGAGCAGTTCTTC. This encodes CASSLGGAGGPPGEQFF.

As to this clonotype: Possible read error: a much larger clone is one base away. The missing conserved phenylalanine or tryptophan at the end of this CDR3 makes a read error likely. The V gene is TRBV12-3 or TRBV12-4, the J gene TRBJ1-1, with D hard to call. The CDR3 has 12 residues. Trimming took 5 bases from V and 8 from J, leaving 12 bases between them. This CDR3 is CASSPRTDEAFL. The CDR3 nucleotides read TGTGCCAGCAGTCCCCGGACTGACGAAGCTTTCCTT.

This clonotype was observed a handful of times. V gene TRBV5-4 combines with J gene TRBJ2-5; perhaps TRBD1 as D (5 bases). Germline lookup yields CDR1 SGHNT and CDR2 YYREEE (reference sequence). The V gene lost 4 bases and the J gene lost 5 bases, with 15 bases spanning the gap. The CDR3 totals 14 residues. The DNA for the CDR3 is TGTGCCAGCAGCACGACACAGGATTTGGAGACCCAGTACTTC. Translation gives CASSTTQDLETQYF.

The rearrangement links TRBV5-5 to TRBJ2-7, with a weak D call TRBD2 (6 bases). The CDR3 spans 15 residues. Germline loops: CDR1 SGHKS, CDR2 YYEKEE (reference sequence). V lost 5 bases and J lost 4, with 19 bases in between. CDR3 DNA: TGTGCCAGCAGGTCTACCGGGACCGGAGGGTACGAGCAGTACTTC. Residues: CASRSTGTGGYEQYF.

This chain connects TRBV6-6 to TRBJ1-2; 8 bases match TRBD1. Looked up from germline, CDR1 is MNHNY and CDR2 is SVGAGI (reference sequence). V lost 2 bases and J lost 8; bases outside the gene matches: 7. The CDR3 totals 14 residues. CDR3 sequence: CASSYLDRQGGYTF. In nucleotides, the CDR3 is TGTGCCAGCAGTTACCTCGACCGACAGGGGGGCTACACCTTC.

As concerns this clonotype: A much larger clone differs from this one at a single base, so this may be a read error. As the CDR3 is not closed by the conserved phenylalanine or tryptophan, this likely results from a read error. The chain joins TRBV12-3 or TRBV12-4 to TRBJ2-1, with TRBD1 matching 7 bases. With 3 bases clipped from V and 6 bases from J, the junction kept 2 bases outside the gene matches. This CDR3 has 13 residues. CDR3 residues: CASSLGQINEQFL. The CDR3 nucleotides read TGTGCCAGCAGTTTGGGACAGATCAATGAGCAGTTCCTC.

The chain joins TRBV29-1 to TRBJ1-5; TRBD1 might be the D (5 bases). CDR1 and CDR2 (germline): SQVTM, ANQGSEA. The V and J ends lost 7 bases and 4 bases respectively, with 11 bases between them. The CDR3 contains 12 residues. The CDR3 reads CSAGAENQPQHF. In DNA form, the CDR3 reads TGCAGCGCTGGGGCAGAAAATCAGCCCCAGCATTTT. The entire variable domain, with the rest obtained from reference TRBV29-1 and TRBJ1-5, is as follows: SAVISQKPSRDICQRGTSLTIQCQVDSQVTMMFWYRQQPGQSLTLIATANQGSEATYESGFVIDKFPISRPNLTFSTLTVSNMSPEDSSIYLCSAGAENQPQHFGDGTRLSIL.

This clonotype was recorded at least ten times. The gene calls are TRBV7-9 and TRBJ1-4; D might be TRBD1 (5 bases). Deletions cut 7 bases from V and 8 bases from J, with 17 bases between. Germline V gene lookup returns CDR1 SEHNR and CDR2 FQNEAQ (reference sequence). The CDR3 is 14 residues long. Here the CDR3 DNA reads TGTGCCAGCATAGGCTTTCAGGGAGAGGAAAAACTGTTTTTT. Translating gives CASIGFQGEEKLFF.

This clonotype was recorded at least ten times. V gene TRBV5-1 combines with J gene TRBJ1-6; the match to TRBD1 covers 8 bases. Germline V gives CDR1 SGHRS, CDR2 YFSETQ. The CDR3 is 16 residues long. The V and J ends lost 0 bases and 5 bases, in that order; junction bases with no gene match: 4. DNA of the CDR3: TGCGCCAGCAGCTTGGATAGACAGGGGAATAATTCACCCCTCCACTTT. This translates into CASSLDRQGNNSPLHF.

Details on this clonotype: A much larger clone differs from this one at a single base, so this may be a read error. The chain recombines TRBV7-3 with TRBJ2-1; either TRBD1 or TRBD2 may supply D (7 bases each). The V and J ends lost 5 bases and 4 bases respectively, with 15 bases between them. The V gene's germline CDR1 is SGHTA and CDR2 FQGTGA. This CDR3 has 15 residues. The CDR3 region has the DNA TGTGCCAGCAGCCCCAGGGGGGGGGGTTACAATGAGCAGTTCTTC. Translating it yields CASSPRGGGYNEQFF.

This clonotype was counted between two and nine times. The rearrangement uses TRBV9 and TRBJ1-1; 10 bases are shared with TRBD1. The V and J ends lost 2 bases and 0 bases, in that order; junction bases with no gene match: 7. The CDR3 is made up of 17 amino acids. In germline, CDR1 is SGDLS, CDR2 YYNGEE. In nucleotides, the CDR3 is TGTGCCAGCAGCGTGGGACAGGGGTATCTCGTGAACACTGAAGCTTTCTTT. Residues: CASSVGQGYLVNTEAFF.